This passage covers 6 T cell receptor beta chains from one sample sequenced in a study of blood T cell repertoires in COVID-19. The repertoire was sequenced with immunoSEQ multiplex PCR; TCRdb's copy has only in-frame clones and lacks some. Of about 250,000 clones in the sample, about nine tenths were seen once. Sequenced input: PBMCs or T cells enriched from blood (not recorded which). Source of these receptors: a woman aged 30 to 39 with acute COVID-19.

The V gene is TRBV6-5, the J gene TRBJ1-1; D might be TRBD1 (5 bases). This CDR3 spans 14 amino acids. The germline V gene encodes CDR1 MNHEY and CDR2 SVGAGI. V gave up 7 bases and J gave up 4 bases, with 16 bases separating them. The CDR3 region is CASKTPPGGTEAFF. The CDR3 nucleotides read TGTGCCAGCAAAACACCCCCGGGGGGCACTGAAGCTTTCTTT.

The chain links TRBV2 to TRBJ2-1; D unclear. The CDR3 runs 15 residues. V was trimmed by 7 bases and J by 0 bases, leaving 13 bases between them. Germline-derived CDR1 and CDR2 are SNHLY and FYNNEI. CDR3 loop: CASNPRVTSYNEQFF. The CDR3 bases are TGTGCCAGCAATCCACGGGTCACCTCCTACAATGAGCAGTTCTTC. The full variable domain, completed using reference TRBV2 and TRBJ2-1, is EPEVTQTPSHQVTQMGQEVILRCVPISNHLYFYWYRQILGQKVEFLVSFYNNEISEKSEIFDDQFSVERPDGSNFTLKIRSTKLEDSAMYFCASNPRVTSYNEQFFGPGTRLTVL.

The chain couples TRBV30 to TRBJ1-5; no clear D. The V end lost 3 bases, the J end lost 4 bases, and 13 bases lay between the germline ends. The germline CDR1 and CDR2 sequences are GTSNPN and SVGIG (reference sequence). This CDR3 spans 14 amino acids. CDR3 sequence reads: CAWSKNNPNQPQHF. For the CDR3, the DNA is TGTGCCTGGAGCAAGAACAACCCAAATCAGCCCCAGCATTTT.

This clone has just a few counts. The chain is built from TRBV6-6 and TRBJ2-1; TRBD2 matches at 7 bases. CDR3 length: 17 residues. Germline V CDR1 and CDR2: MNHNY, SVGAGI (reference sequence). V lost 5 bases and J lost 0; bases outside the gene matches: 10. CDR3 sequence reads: CASSPRWGGSSYNEQFF. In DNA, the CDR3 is TGTGCCAGCAGTCCTCGCTGGGGGGGGAGCTCCTACAATGAGCAGTTCTTC.

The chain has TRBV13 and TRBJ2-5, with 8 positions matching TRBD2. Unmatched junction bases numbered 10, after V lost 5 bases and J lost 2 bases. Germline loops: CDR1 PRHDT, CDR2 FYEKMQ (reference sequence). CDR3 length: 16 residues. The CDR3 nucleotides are TGTGCCAGCAGCGCGGCAAACGGGAGGGGGCAAGAGACCCAGTACTTC. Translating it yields CASSAANGRGQETQYF.

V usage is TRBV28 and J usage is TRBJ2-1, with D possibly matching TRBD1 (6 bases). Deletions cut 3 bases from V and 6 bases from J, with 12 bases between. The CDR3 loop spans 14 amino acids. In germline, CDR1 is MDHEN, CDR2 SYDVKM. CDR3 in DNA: TGTGCCAGCAGTTTCTCACTAGGGGGCAATGAGCAGTTCTTC. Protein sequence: CASSFSLGGNEQFF.